Listed below are T cell receptor beta chains from one sample, sequenced in a study of Ad26.COV2.S vaccination and SARS-CoV-2 variants. Libraries were prepared by immunoSEQ multiplex PCR; TCRdb keeps only in-frame clonotypes and omits some of them. This repertoire shows 350,000 to 500,000 clones, less than 95% found once; its top ten account for about 4.4%. This specimen consisted of peripheral blood, obtained in a trial of Ad26.COV2.S vaccine versus placebo. These receptors originate from a person aged 18-65 years who received the Ad26.COV2.S COVID-19 vaccine or a placebo. Both conserved end residues are trimmed from each CDR3.

V	CDR3
TRBV6-6	ASSYPGAGNQPQH
TRBV30	AWSVFRGDSNSPLH
TRBV28	ASSPPAGGYNEQF
TRBV13	ASSSRQVWETQY
TRBV13	ASSLTGGTGELF
TRBV11-3	ASSFQGTGELF
TRBV5-1	ASSLRAGDNEQF
TRBV28	ASRVADPSSYEQY
TRBV5-6	ASSLGSGTYEQY
TRBV7-9	ASSLPQGAGANVLT
TRBV28	ASRPGTGTQPQH
TRBV2	ASSTQGESYEQY
TRBV6-6	ASSLRAQRSPLH
TRBV27	ASSLKVGGQLYEQY
TRBV5-8	ASSLAEQSNTEAF
TRBV7-3	ASSLMGGSTDTQY
TRBV7-9	ASSPGQTYGYT
TRBV4-2	ASSQDLALGANTGELF
TRBV27	ASSFLAGDTDTQY
TRBV7-3	ASSLGEGWTDTQY
TRBV9	ASSAGAGGSYEQY
TRBV2	ASTGQGWY
TRBV28	ASRLRGPSYNEQF
TRBV10-3	AISDGQYSNQPQH
TRBV6-2/TRBV6-3	ASSYGTGTGELF
TRBV6-6	ASSYSAALEAF
TRBV21-1	ASSKDRDLAGDTYEQY
TRBV6-2/TRBV6-3	ASSYIVNTEAF
TRBV5-1	ASSLDLGTGWGYT
TRBV5-6	ASSLGTDGFLSNQPQH
TRBV4-1	ASSQDTSGSYNEQF
TRBV9	ASSGQGARGETQY
TRBV5-1	ASSLYGGNQPQH
TRBV11-2	ASSRPGLAVLKNNEQF
TRBV19	ASSIRINTEAF
TRBV6-6	ASSYPGAYNEQF
TRBV13	ASSLRVGERGTDTQY
TRBV15	ATSRGFVQGSEQF
TRBV28	ASSLPPEGRPQH
TRBV6-5	ASSYPERSGETQY
TRBV7-2	ASSLARDIIYEQY
TRBV5-1	ASSATGGDQPQH
TRBV2	ASSDYGGMGGNEQF
TRBV10-1	AIAVGGGYGYT
TRBV5-5	ASSLASDRNEGGYT
TRBV4-3	ASSPGLAGEGGELF
TRBV6-1	ASSEGTALSYEQY
TRBV7-2	ASSLLASAYEQY
TRBV11-2	ASSFGTSGSYYEQY
TRBV29-1	SVKSRDLSSGANVLT
TRBV2	ASVRTVGTNVLT
TRBV6-5	ASSPRTTSYEQY
TRBV6-5	ASTSYRENEKLF